The present TCR beta chain was sequenced within a study of T cell responses to AZD1222 COVID-19 vaccine. Study context: Pooled together were second doses at about 4 or about 12 weeks.

The CDR3 is 13 residues long. Between the trimmed V and J ends, which lost 0 bases and 9 bases, there was a span of 9 bases. From germline, CDR1 is KGHSY and CDR2 FQNENV. TCRdb's table, derived via immunoSEQ multiplex PCR, lists solely in-frame clones and lacks some. This table has 110,000 to 150,000 clones, around 93% appearing once. Comments on this clone: Its antigen is undetermined.

Findings and caveats of the study: All repertoire sampling was performed exclusively after the peak T cell response. Only 5 or 6 AZD1222 recipients were seropositive at baseline.

This material consisted of peripheral blood, taken on day 0 of AZD1222 vaccination. The genes are TRBV16 and TRBJ1-3; no clear D. The receptor was derived from an adult in good health. The CDR3 reads CASSQSQAGTIYF. CDR3 coding DNA: TGTGCCAGCAGCCAATCTCAGGCCGGCACCATATATTTT.